This record covers a single T cell receptor (beta chain). The sample belongs to a study of T cell responses to AZD1222 COVID-19 vaccine. Repertoires were generated with immunoSEQ multiplex PCR, while TCRdb's copy carries only in-frame clones and drops some. Of some 150,000 clones listed, around 84% were seen once; the top ten hold about 5.4%. The germline gives CDR1 MDHEN, CDR2 SYDVKM. Trimming took off 6 bases at V and 0 bases at J, with 15 bases between the two ends. The CDR3 covers 16 residues. The sequence was collected from an adult who received the AZD1222 COVID-19 vaccine. The rearrangement joins TRBV28 to TRBJ2-4, with D possibly called TRBD1 or TRBD2 (5 bases each). Sample: peripheral blood, taken 28 days after the second AZD1222 dose. The CDR3 DNA reads as TGTGCCAGCAGGCCACGAGGGGTCTTAGCCAAAAACATTCAGTACTTC. Its protein is CASRPRGVLAKNIQYF.